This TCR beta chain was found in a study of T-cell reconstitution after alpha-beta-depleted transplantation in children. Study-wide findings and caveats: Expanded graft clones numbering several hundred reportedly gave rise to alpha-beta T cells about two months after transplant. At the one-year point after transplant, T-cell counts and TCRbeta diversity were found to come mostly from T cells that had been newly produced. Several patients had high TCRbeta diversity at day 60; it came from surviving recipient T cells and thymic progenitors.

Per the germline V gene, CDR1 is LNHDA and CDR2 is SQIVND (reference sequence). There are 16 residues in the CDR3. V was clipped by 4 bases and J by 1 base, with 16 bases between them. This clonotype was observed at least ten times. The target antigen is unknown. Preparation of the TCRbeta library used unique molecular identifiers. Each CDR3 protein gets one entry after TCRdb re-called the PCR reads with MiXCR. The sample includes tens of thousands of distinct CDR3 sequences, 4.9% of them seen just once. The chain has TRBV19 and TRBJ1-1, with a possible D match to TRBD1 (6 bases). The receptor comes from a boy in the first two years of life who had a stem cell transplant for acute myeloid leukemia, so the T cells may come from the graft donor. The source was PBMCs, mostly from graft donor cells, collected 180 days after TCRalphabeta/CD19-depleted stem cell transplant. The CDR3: CASSRGLTGSNTEAFF. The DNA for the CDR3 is TGTGCCAGTAGTAGGGGACTGACAGGATCGAACACTGAAGCTTTCTTT.